Listed here are 6 T cell receptor beta chains from one sample, sequenced in a study of T-cell reconstitution after alpha-beta-depleted transplantation in children. Unique molecular identifiers were used to barcode this TCRbeta library. Via MiXCR, TCRdb re-called the PCR reads, giving one row per CDR3 protein. The sample holds hundreds of thousands of distinct CDR3 sequences, 15% to 20% seen once. Sequencing used PBMCs, mostly from graft donor cells, obtained 360 days after TCRalphabeta/CD19-depleted stem cell transplant. Receptors originate from a boy younger than two who had a stem cell transplant for Wiskott-Aldrich syndrome, so the T cells may come from the graft donor.

This clonotype was detected a few times. The J gene is TRBJ2-1, the V gene TRBV10-3; tentatively, D is TRBD2 (5 bases). The germline CDR1 and CDR2 sequences are ENHRY and SYGVKD. V lost 3 bases and J 11 bases, leaving 23 bases between the germline ends. The CDR3 sequence is 16 residues long. The DNA for the CDR3 is TGTGCCATCAGTGACCCTGACGGGCTCTTCGCCGGGAAGCAGTTCTTC. It translates to CAISDPDGLFAGKQFF.

The chain is built from TRBV5-1 and TRBJ2-2; 8 nucleotides line up with TRBD1. Germline CDR1 is SGHRS and CDR2 is YFSETQ. The CDR3 covers 15 residues. Unmatched junction bases numbered 7, after V lost 4 bases and J lost 5 bases. The CDR3 here is CASSVGTGLTGELFF. The CDR3 nucleotides are TGCGCCAGCAGCGTCGGGACAGGATTGACCGGGGAGCTGTTTTTT.

The V call is TRBV4-1, the J call TRBJ2-7, with D unclear. This CDR3 region has 14 residues. The germline CDR1 and CDR2 sequences are MGHRA and YSYEKL. Trimming took off 0 bases at V and 3 bases at J, with 9 bases between the two ends. CDR3: CASSQEPGYYEQYF. The CDR3 nucleotides read TGCGCCAGCAGCCAAGAACCTGGCTACTACGAGCAGTACTTC.

This clonotype has a handful of counts. The chain is built from TRBV20-1 and TRBJ2-7; 8 bases map to TRBD2. Per germline, CDR1 DFQATT and CDR2 SNEGSKA (reference sequence). The CDR3 spans 13 residues. V was clipped by 3 bases and J by 3 bases; unmatched bases: 4. CDR3 protein: CSASSGLGYEQYF. CDR3 DNA sequence: TGCAGTGCTAGCTCGGGACTAGGCTACGAGCAGTACTTC.

This clonotype showed up just a few times. CDR3 nucleotides: TGTGCCAGCAGAAAACAGGGGCGGTACGAGCAGTACTTC. Translating gives CASRKQGRYEQYF. The chain couples TRBV14 to TRBJ2-7, with TRBD1 matching 7 bases. The germline CDR1 and CDR2 sequences are SGHDN and FVKESK. The length of the CDR3 is 13 residues. The V gene end was trimmed by 6 bases and the J gene end by 4 bases; junction bases not matched to a gene: 6.

This clonotype came up a few times. The chain combines TRBV2 with TRBJ2-7, with 9 bases that match TRBD1. V gave up 7 bases and J gave up 5 bases; unmatched junction bases: 6. The CDR3 is 13 amino acids. In germline, CDR1 is SNHLY, CDR2 FYNNEI. The DNA for the CDR3 is TGTGCCAGCATCCGGGACAGGGTGAACGAGCAGTACTTC. Translating gives CASIRDRVNEQYF.